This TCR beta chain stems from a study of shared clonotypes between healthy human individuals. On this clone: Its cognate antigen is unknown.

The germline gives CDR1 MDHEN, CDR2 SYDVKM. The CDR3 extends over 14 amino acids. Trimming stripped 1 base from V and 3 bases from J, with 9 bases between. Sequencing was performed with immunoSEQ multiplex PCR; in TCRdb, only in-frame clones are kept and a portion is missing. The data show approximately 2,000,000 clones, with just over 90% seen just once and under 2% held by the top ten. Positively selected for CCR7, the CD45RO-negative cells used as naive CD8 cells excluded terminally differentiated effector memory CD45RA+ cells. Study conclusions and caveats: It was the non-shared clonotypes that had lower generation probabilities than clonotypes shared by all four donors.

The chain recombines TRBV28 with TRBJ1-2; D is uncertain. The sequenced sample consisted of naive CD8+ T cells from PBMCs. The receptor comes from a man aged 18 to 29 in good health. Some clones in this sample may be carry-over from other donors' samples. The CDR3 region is CASSLSGSDYGYTF. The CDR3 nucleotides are TGTGCCAGCAGTTTATCCGGGAGCGACTATGGCTACACCTTC.